Shown below are 6 T cell receptor beta chains from a single sample sequenced in a study of blood T cell repertoires in COVID-19. TCRdb keeps only in-frame clones here, not all; method: immunoSEQ multiplex PCR. Among tens of thousands of clones listed, 75% to 90% were seen once. The specimen sequenced was peripheral blood. The origin of the receptors is a woman older than 75 with acute or convalescent COVID-19.

The V call is TRBV11-3, the J call TRBJ1-6; tentative D call: TRBD1 (5 bases). The V end was cut by 3 bases, the J end by 10 bases, with 10 bases between. The germline gives CDR1 SGHNT, CDR2 YENEEA. The CDR3 length is 13 residues. Written as DNA, the CDR3 is TGTGCCAGCAGCTTGGCAGGGCAATCACCCCTCCACTTT. Encoded protein: CASSLAGQSPLHF.

The CDR3 loop reads CASSATREPSSGNTIYF. CDR3 nucleotide sequence: TGTGCCAGCAGCGCGACCAGGGAACCAAGCTCTGGAAACACCATATATTTT. The gene calls are TRBV9 and TRBJ1-3, with D possibly matching TRBD1 (5 bases). Trimming took off 3 bases at V and 0 bases at J, with 16 bases between the two ends. Looked up from germline, CDR1 is SGDLS and CDR2 is YYNGEE. The CDR3 loop spans 17 amino acids.

This clone was detected once. J is TRBJ1-6 and V is TRBV5-8; D is uncertain. The CDR3 totals 17 residues. V lost 5 bases and J 0 bases, leaving 15 bases between the germline ends. The germline CDR1 and CDR2 sequences are SGHTS and YDEGEE. The CDR3 nucleotides read TGTGCCAGCAGGACGGCGGGGAGCCACTCCTATAATTCACCCCTCCACTTT. The encoded protein is CASRTAGSHSYNSPLHF.

CDR3 protein: CASSRTGRSYEQYF. The CDR3 region has the DNA TGTGCCAGCAGCCGGACAGGGAGGTCCTACGAGCAGTACTTC. The chain employs TRBV6-5 and TRBJ2-7, with 8 positions matching TRBD1. With V trimmed by 6 bases and J by 1 base, 5 bases remained unmatched. This CDR3 contains 14 residues. Germline lookup yields CDR1 MNHEY and CDR2 SVGAGI.

The rearrangement links TRBV12-3 or TRBV12-4 to TRBJ1-1, with D hard to call. The CDR3 contains 12 residues. With 4 bases removed from V and 2 bases from J, the gap between germline ends came to 5 bases. CDR3 region: CASSSRNTEAFF. For the CDR3, the DNA is TGTGCCAGCAGTTCCAGAAACACTGAAGCTTTCTTT.

J is TRBJ1-1 and V is TRBV3-1 (or the pseudogene TRBV3-2), with D hard to call. V lost 7 bases and J lost 2, with 11 bases in between. The CDR3 sequence is 13 residues long. CDR1 and CDR2 from the germline V gene are LGHDT and YNNKEL (reference sequence). CDR3 region: CASNRGLNTEAFF. The CDR3 nucleotides read TGTGCCAGCAACCGAGGACTTAACACTGAAGCTTTCTTT.